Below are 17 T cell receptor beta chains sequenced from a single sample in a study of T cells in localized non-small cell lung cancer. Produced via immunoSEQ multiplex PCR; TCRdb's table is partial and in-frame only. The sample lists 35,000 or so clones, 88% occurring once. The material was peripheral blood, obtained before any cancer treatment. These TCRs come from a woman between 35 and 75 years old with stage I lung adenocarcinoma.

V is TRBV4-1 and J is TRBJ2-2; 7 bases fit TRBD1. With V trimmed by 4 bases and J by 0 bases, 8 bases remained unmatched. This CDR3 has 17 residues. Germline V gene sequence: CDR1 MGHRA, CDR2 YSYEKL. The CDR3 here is CASSPSGQGANTGELFF. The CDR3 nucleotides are TGCGCCAGCAGCCCCTCCGGCCAGGGGGCGAACACCGGGGAGCTGTTTTTT.

CDR3 DNA sequence: TGTGCCAGCAGAGCGGGACTAGGGGGTGAGCAGTTCTTC. It translates to CASRAGLGGEQFF. The rearrangement links TRBV6-1 to TRBJ2-1, with 8 bases identical to TRBD2. J was trimmed by 9 bases and V by 6 bases; bases with no gene match: 7. Germline V gene lookup returns CDR1 MNHNS and CDR2 SASEGT. The CDR3 extends over 13 amino acids.

For the CDR3, the DNA is TGTGCCAGCAGCACACGACAGGGAGATACGCAGTATTTT. It encodes CASSTRQGDTQYF. The V call is TRBV7-8, the J call TRBJ2-3; 7 nucleotides agree with TRBD1. The CDR3 sequence is 13 residues long. Germline CDR1 and CDR2: SGHVS and FQNEAQ. The J segment lost 5 bases and the V segment lost 5 bases, leaving 4 bases of the junction unmatched.

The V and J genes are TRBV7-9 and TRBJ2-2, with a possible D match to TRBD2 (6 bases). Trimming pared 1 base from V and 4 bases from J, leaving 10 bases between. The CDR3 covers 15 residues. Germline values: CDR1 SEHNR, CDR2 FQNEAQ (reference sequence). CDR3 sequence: CASSLGAGTTGELFF. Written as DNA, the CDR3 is TGTGCCAGCAGCTTAGGGGCGGGGACCACCGGGGAGCTGTTTTTT. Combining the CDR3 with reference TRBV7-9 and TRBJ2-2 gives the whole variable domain DTGVSQNPRHKITKRGQNVTFRCDPISEHNRLYWYRQTLGQGPEFLTYFQNEAQLEKSRLLSDRFSAERPKGSFSTLEIQRTEQGDSAMYLCASSLGAGTTGELFFGEGSRLTVL.

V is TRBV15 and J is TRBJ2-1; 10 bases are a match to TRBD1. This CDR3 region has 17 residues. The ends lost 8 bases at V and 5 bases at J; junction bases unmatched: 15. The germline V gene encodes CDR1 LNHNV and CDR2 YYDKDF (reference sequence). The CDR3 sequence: CATGPGQGVGTDNEQFF. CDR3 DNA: TGTGCCACCGGTCCCGGACAGGGGGTAGGGACTGACAATGAGCAGTTCTTC.

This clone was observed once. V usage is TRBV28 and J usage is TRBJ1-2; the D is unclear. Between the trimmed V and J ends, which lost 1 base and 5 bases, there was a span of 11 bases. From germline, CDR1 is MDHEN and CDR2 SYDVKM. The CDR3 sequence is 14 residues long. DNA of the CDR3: TGTGCCAGCAGTTTATTGGCCAGCCGTTATGGCTACACCTTC. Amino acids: CASSLLASRYGYTF.

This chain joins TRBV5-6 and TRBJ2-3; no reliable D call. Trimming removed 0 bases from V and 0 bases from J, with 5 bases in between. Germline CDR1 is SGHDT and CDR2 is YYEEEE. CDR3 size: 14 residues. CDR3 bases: TGTGCCAGCAGCTTGGATTGGAGCACAGATACGCAGTATTTT. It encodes CASSLDWSTDTQYF.

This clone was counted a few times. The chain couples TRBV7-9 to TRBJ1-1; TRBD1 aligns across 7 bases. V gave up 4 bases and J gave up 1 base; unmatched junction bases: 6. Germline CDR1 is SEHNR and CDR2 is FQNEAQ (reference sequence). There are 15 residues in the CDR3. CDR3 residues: CASSSSRDRNTEAFF. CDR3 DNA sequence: TGTGCCAGCAGCTCCTCCCGGGACAGGAACACTGAAGCTTTCTTT.

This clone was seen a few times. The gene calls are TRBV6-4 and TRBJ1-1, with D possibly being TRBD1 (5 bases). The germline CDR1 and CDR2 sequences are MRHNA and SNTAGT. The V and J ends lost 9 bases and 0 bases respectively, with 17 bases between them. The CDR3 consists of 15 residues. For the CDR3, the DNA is TGTGCCAGTACCAGATGGGGGGGGGTGAACACTGAAGCTTTCTTT. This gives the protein CASTRWGGVNTEAFF.

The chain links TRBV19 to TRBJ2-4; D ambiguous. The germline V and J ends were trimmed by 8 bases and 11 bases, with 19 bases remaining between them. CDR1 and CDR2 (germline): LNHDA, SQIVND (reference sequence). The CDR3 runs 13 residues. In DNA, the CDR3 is TGTGCCAGTTGCCCGGGTGAGAGGACCCTTCAGTACTTC. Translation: CASCPGERTLQYF.

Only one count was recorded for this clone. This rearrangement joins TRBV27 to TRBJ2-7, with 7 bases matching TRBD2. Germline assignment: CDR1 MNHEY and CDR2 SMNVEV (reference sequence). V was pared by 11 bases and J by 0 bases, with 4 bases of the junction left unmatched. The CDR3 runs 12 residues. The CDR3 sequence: CAAGGSSYEQYF. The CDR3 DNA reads TGTGCCGCTGGCGGGAGCTCCTACGAGCAGTACTTC.

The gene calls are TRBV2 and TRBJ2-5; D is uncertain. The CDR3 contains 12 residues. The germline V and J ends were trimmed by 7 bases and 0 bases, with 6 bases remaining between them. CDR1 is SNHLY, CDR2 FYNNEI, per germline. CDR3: CASTLNQETQYF. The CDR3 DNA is TGTGCCAGCACCTTGAACCAAGAGACCCAGTACTTC.

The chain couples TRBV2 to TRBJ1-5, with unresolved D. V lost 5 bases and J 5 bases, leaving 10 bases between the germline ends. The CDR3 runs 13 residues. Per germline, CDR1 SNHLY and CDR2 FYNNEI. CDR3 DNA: TGTGCCAGCAGTAACGGGCTTCATCAGCCCCAGCATTTT. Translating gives CASSNGLHQPQHF.

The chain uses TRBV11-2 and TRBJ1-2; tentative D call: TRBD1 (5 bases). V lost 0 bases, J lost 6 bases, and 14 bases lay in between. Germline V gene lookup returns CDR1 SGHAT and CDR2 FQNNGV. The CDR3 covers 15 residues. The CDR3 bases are TGTGCCAGCAGCTTAGATAACGCAGGGTTGAATGGCTACACCTTC. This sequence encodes CASSLDNAGLNGYTF.

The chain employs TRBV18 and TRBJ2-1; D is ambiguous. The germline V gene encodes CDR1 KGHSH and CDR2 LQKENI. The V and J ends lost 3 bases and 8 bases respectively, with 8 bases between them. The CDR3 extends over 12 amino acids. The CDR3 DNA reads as TGTGCCAGCTCACCCCGCCTCTATGAGCAGTTCTTC. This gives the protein CASSPRLYEQFF. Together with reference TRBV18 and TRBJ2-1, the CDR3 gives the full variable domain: NAGVMQNPRHLVRRRGQEARLRCSPMKGHSHVYWYRQLPEEGLKFMVYLQKENIIDESGMPKERFSAEFPKEGPSILRIQQVVRGDSAAYFCASSPRLYEQFFGPGTRLTVL.

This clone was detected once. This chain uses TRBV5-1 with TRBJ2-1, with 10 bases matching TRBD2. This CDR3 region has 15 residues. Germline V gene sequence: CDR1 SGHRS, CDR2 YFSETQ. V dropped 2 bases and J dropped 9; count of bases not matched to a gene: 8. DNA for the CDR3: TGCGCCAGCAGCTTCTCCCTAGCGGGAGCTGGTGAGCAGTTCTTC. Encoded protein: CASSFSLAGAGEQFF. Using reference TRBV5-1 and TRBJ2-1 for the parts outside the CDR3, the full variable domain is KAGVTQTPRYLIKTRGQQVTLSCSPISGHRSVSWYQQTPGQGLQFLFEYFSETQRNKGNFPGRFSGRQFSNSRSEMNVSTLELGDSALYLCASSFSLAGAGEQFFGPGTRLTVL.

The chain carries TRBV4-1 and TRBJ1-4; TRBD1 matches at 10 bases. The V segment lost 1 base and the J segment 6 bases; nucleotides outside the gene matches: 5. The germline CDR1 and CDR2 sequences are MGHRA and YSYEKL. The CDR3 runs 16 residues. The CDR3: CASSQASTGGYEKLFF. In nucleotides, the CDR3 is TGCGCCAGCAGCCAAGCCTCGACAGGGGGCTATGAAAAACTGTTTTTT.